The sequence of this T cell receptor (beta chain) was determined in a study of cytomegalovirus exposure and HLA in healthy donors (dated by TCRdb to 2015 to 2018). Broadly, across the study: According to an earlier analysis of 550 to 700 of the donors, 150 million to 200 million T cells yielded some 110 million unique TCR beta sequences and more than 250 Gb of sequence data. An early release covering just under 650 HLA-typed donors comprised about 290 gigabases of sequencing data and tens of millions of unique TCR sequences. Of the 300 to 450 genotyped donors, 75% to 85% were placed in the genetic ancestry cluster associated with self-reported Caucasian donors. The aim of the study was to test whether cataloging public T cell receptors could identify signatures of past pathogen exposure. Using immunosequencing, the study profiled T cell repertoires from approximately 700 subjects and related those repertoires to cytomegalovirus serostatus. In addition to the first cohort of 650 to 750 subjects, a separate validation cohort of 100 to 150 different subjects was used. The study combined high-throughput TCR immunosequencing, statistical association of individual TCRs with disease status, and machine learning to predict cytomegalovirus infection status. In a later analysis, previously published TCR beta repertoires from 500 to 750 donors were re-analyzed and high-resolution HLA genotyping was added so that TCR occurrence patterns could be studied. Rather than using new phenotypic data, the later analysis identified candidate immune exposures from TCR beta sequences and from how often those sequences occurred across donors. To decide whether each TCR beta V gene segment behaved as functional or pseudogenic, an earlier analysis of fewer than 750 of the donors relied on high-throughput TCR beta sequencing. Donor age, sex, ethnicity and CMV serostatus were collected together with the repertoire data. In a later genetic analysis, genome-wide SNP genotypes for about 65% of the roughly 670 donors were used, and that subset was treated as a discovery cohort. Every discovery cohort repertoire had been produced on one sequencing platform. Both class I and class II loci were covered by HLA typing, at four-digit resolution. Typing coverage differed by locus: A, B, C, DRB1 and DQB1 were typed in roughly 629-630 donors, DQA1 in about 500, DPA1 in roughly 590, and DPB1 in around 490. Roughly five DR-DQ haplotypes were treated as single units for association and clustering because of strong linkage in the cohort. Among some 400 genotyped donors of the cohort, an average of approximately 240,000 unique TCR beta nucleotide sequences was sequenced per donor, of which roughly 18% were non-productive.

Results and caveats for the whole study, not just this receptor: Across donors, most TCR sequences were observed very rarely, whereas some public TCRs were present in many individuals. It was suggested by the authors that the approach could potentially be generalized to other disease states and immunological phenotypes. The study listed 164 TCR beta chains as associated with cytomegalovirus. The sequencing pipeline was judged likely to have produced a cluster of highly shared sequence variants as a technical artifact. In this cohort, only TCR beta chains were sequenced, and detectable features were limited by the absence of alpha or paired-chain data. Some 16 rarely observed V segments, including chromosome 9 orphons, were excluded from the earlier analysis of about 600 of the donors because counts were too low. Compared with the roughly 670-donor mean, donors in an Asian-associated ancestry cluster had fewer N-insertions in productive TCRs, according to a later genetic analysis. Cytomegalovirus status was reported to be diagnosed by the classifier with high specificity and sensitivity in both the original and validation cohorts. HLA typing was unavailable for some donors at each locus, so association tests used only the typed subset. Correlated functional status among segregating V segments might be attributable to linkage disequilibrium, but an unknown experimental factor could not be ruled out. The 87-base-pair reads could not distinguish some IMGT-functional V segments, including TRBV6-2 and TRBV6-3, so those segments were excluded. In a later genetic analysis, a missense DCLRE1C variant was associated with V-gene and J-gene trimming of TCR beta chains, and the association was replicated in an independent cohort. In a later analysis, TCR association rates were found to vary across HLA loci, with the most associated TCRs seen for DRB1 alleles and the fewest for HLA-C alleles. In vitro tests confirmed that a few of the cytomegalovirus-associated TCR beta chains recognize cytomegalovirus antigens. A later analysis found that most CMV-associated TCR beta chains appeared HLA-restricted, with HLA associations seemingly driven largely by CMV exposure. According to a later analysis, parvovirus B19, influenza, CMV and Epstein-Barr virus appeared linked to several top co-occurrence clusters. Strong co-occurrence of HLA alleles, especially DR and DQ, made assigning TCR associations to individual alleles difficult. A further reported finding was that TCR beta sequences accurately predicted the HLA-A and HLA-B alleles for most subjects in the first cohort. The presence/absence analyses assumed that sequencing depth was roughly uniform across donors, and that assumption may not be true. Broadly in line with IMGT annotations, most TCR beta V segments showed up in productive rearrangements about 90% or about 30% of the time in an earlier analysis of 587 of the donors. Immune exposure information for the cohort was limited to CMV serostatus. In a later analysis, HLA-associated TCR beta chains were found to be more clonally expanded and to have lower generation probabilities than equally common non-associated chains. In a later analysis, 15,000 to 20,000 TCR beta sequences were associated with specific HLA alleles at a false discovery rate of 0.05.

The cohort consisted of 600 to 750 healthy bone marrow donors. At the time of sampling, every cohort member was nominally healthy, though immune exposures that went unrecorded were likely present. The donor tested CMV seropositive and was one of the 289 seropositive cohort members. A peripheral blood sample was provided by each donor, and peripheral blood mononuclear cells were used for TCR beta sequencing. Genomic DNA was extracted from the blood cell samples with the Qiagen DNeasy Blood Extraction Kit. As to this clone: Its specific antigen is unknown. Base-call qualities are not available, and no considerably larger clone is one nucleotide away.

CDR1 and CDR2 (SGHTA, FQGNSA) derive from the germline V gene. The CDR3 starts with the cysteine, ends with the phenylalanine, and has 15 residues. The entry retains the CDR3 DNA only, 45 bases that are in frame from base 1. Compared with germline, V lacks 2 bases and J lacks 8 bases; bases without a gene match: 7. Library method: the immunoSEQ multiplex PCR assay. For the multiplex PCR, a mixture combining 60 forward primers for TCR Vbeta segments and 13 reverse primers for TCR Jbeta segments was used. A multiplex PCR assay on genomic DNA amplified the CDR3 region of rearranged TCR beta genes. The Illumina HiSeq System was used to sequence the amplified TCR beta libraries as 87-base-pair reads. The original methods were these. Across the roughly 700 repertoires, a later analysis counted roughly 77 million unique TCR beta chains, 9.5 million to 12 million of which were shared by at least two donors. To remove PCR and sequencing errors, raw reads were error-corrected and collapsed into unique sequences using a nearest-neighbor algorithm that merged closely related sequences. CDR3 sequences were aligned to IMGT reference sequences to assign V, D and J gene segments. For a sequence to be retained, at least a six-nucleotide match to both a V gene segment and a J gene segment was required. A rearrangement was called productive if the CDR3 had no stop codons and remained in frame with V and J, and every other rearrangement was called non-productive. CDR3 was defined by IMGT convention, running from the second conserved V-encoded cysteine to the conserved J-encoded phenylalanine. Sequences without an unambiguous match to a single V gene segment were excluded from the earlier analysis of 450 to 750 of the donors. In an earlier analysis of about 590 of the donors, a V segment was called functional when productive rearrangements were above 56.7%, and segregating when the standard deviation between donors exceeded 5%. A statistical classification framework was developed to diagnose cytomegalovirus status using the catalog of TCR beta chain sequences. In a later analysis, V and J genes were assigned by comparing TCR nucleotide sequences against IMGT/GENE-DB human TR gene sequences. A later analysis assigned CDR3 sequences and most-parsimonious VDJ recombination scenarios with the TCRdist pipeline. In a later analysis, each TCR beta chain was defined by its CDR3 amino acid sequence together with its V-gene family, and reads without a unique V-gene family were excluded. To address suspected cross-contamination and a sequencing artifact, a later analysis removed under 600 highly shared, low-generation-probability nucleotide sequences. For each public chain, a later analysis derived a clonal expansion index from normalized ranks of inferred template counts within each repertoire. In a later analysis, generation probabilities were computed using a VDJ recombination model fitted to out-of-frame rearrangements, and the results were checked against IGoR. Hypergeometric tests were used in a later analysis to score TCR-TCR, TCR-HLA and TCR-CMV co-occurrence, with a repertoire-size bias correction applied to the TCR pairs. A later analysis estimated false discovery rates by permuting HLA or CMV assignments 20 times. In a later analysis, co-occurring TCRs were grouped using DBSCAN, and TCRdist sequence similarity was added for clustering within HLA-allele-positive subsets. Repertoires with fewer than 30,000 or more than 120,000 public chains were left out of co-occurrence clustering, as were four to six repertoires with anomalous nucleotide sharing. Imported from immuneACCESS, the table was reduced by TCRdb to in-frame sequences with V and J called. These copies leave out some clones; in studies compared against another copy, an unresolved V gene accounts for under half, and the cause of the remainder is not known. The DNA was the basis for D and trimming; V, J and clone size are from that table. This sample is represented by over 100,000 clones; 55% to 65% of them were singletons. The top ten constitute more than 8% of the sample.

This chain is built from TRBV7-2 and TRBJ2-1, with 9 junctional bases fitting TRBD2. The sequence was obtained from a man aged 35-49 years in good health and CMV-seropositive. What was sequenced was PBMCs. The CDR3 region: CASSLLAGAGYEQFF. The DNA is as follows: TGTGCCAGCAGCTTATTAGCGGGAGCCGGGTATGAGCAGTTCTTC.